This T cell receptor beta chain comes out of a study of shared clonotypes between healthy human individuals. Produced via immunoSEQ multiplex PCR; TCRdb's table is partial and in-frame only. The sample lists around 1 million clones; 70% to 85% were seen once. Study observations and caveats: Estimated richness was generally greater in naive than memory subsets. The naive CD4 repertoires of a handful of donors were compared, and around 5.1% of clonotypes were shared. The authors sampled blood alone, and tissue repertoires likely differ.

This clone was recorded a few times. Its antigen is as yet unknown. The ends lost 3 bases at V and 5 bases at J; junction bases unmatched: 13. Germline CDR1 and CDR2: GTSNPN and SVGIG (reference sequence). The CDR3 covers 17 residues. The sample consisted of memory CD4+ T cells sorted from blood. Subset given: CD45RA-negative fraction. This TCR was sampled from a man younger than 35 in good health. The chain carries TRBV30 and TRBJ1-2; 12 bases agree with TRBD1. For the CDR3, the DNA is TGTGCCTGGAGGTCCGGGACAGGGGGCCGTCTATGGTATGGCTACACCTTC. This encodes CAWRSGTGGRLWYGYTF.